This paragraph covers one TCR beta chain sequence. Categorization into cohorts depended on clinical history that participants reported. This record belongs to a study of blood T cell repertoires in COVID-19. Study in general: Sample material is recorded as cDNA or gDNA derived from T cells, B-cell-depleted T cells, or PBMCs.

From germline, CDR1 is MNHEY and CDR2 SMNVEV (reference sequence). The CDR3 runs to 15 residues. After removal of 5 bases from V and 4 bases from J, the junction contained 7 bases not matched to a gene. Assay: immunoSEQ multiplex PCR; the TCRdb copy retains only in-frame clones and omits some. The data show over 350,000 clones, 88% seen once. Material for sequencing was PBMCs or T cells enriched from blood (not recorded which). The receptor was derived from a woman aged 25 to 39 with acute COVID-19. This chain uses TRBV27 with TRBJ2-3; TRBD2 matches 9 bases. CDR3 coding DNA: TGTGCCAGCAGTGTGTTAGCGGGGGTGGCAGATACGCAGTATTTT. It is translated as CASSVLAGVADTQYF.